This T cell receptor (beta chain) was identified in a study of cytomegalovirus exposure and HLA in healthy donors (dated by TCRdb to about 2017). About the investigation overall: According to an earlier analysis of a few hundred of the donors, 150 million to 200 million T cells yielded 117 million unique TCR beta sequences and approximately 280 Gb of sequence data. All discovery cohort repertoires had been generated using a single sequencing platform. Typing coverage varied by locus: roughly 629-640 donors for A, B, C, DRB1 and DQB1; approximately 500 for DQA1; approximately 570 for DPA1; fewer than 480 for DPB1. Class I and class II HLA loci were covered by the typing at four-digit resolution. A later genetic analysis used genome-wide SNP genotypes for about 65% of the roughly 700 donors, treating that subset as a discovery cohort. The later analysis used no new phenotypic data to find candidate immune exposures, relying instead on TCR beta sequences and their occurrence across donors. The aim of the study was to test whether cataloging public T cell receptors could identify signatures of past pathogen exposure. In an earlier analysis of roughly 600 of the donors, high-throughput TCR beta sequencing was used to judge whether each TCR beta V gene segment behaved as functional or pseudogenic. To predict cytomegalovirus infection status, the study combined high-throughput TCR immunosequencing, statistical association of individual TCRs with disease status, and machine learning. Roughly 5 DR-DQ haplotypes were handled as single units for association and clustering because linkage in the cohort was strong. An early release covering approximately 600 HLA-typed donors comprised about 300 gigabases of sequencing data and 85 million or so unique TCR sequences. Of the approximately 400 genotyped donors, approximately 82% fell in the genetic ancestry cluster associated with self-reported Caucasian donors. To study patterns of TCR occurrence, a later analysis re-analyzed previously published TCR beta repertoires from more than 550 donors and added high-resolution HLA genotyping. Donor age, sex, ethnicity and CMV serostatus were collected together with the repertoire data. Using immunosequencing, the study profiled T cell repertoires from roughly 650 subjects and related those repertoires to cytomegalovirus serostatus. Besides the first cohort of approximately 670 subjects, a separate validation cohort made up of some 110 different subjects was used. Among under 450 genotyped donors of the cohort, an average of approximately 240,000 unique TCR beta nucleotide sequences were sequenced per donor, roughly a sixth of them non-productive.

Sequences GTSNPN (CDR1) and SVGIG (CDR2) are obtained from the germline V gene (reference sequence). V is cut by 1 base and J by 4 bases, and the space between the germline ends is 7 bases. The CDR3 has 12 amino acids, counting the end cysteine and phenylalanine. Only CDR3 DNA is held: 36 bases, read in frame from base 1. Results the study describes overall, beyond this receptor: Because the 87-base-pair reads could not distinguish some IMGT-functional V segments, including TRBV6-2 and TRBV6-3, those segments were excluded. A total of fewer than 200 TCR beta chains were listed by the study as associated with cytomegalovirus. The cohort was sequenced for TCR beta chains only, and without alpha or paired-chain data the features that could be detected were limited. A cluster of highly shared sequence variants was judged likely to represent a technical artifact of the sequencing pipeline. In a later analysis, the rate of TCR association differed among HLA loci, with DRB1 alleles having the most associated TCRs and HLA-C alleles having the fewest. Linkage disequilibrium might explain the correlated functional status among segregating V segments, but an unknown experimental factor could not be ruled out. At a false discovery rate of 0.05, a later analysis linked some 18,000 TCR beta sequences to specific HLA alleles. Compared with the roughly 700-donor mean, donors in an Asian-associated ancestry cluster had fewer N-insertions in productive TCRs, according to a later genetic analysis. Because counts were too low, 15 to 20 rarely observed V segments, including chromosome 9 orphons, were excluded from the earlier analysis of 587 of the donors. Most TCR sequences were observed very rarely across donors, whereas some public TCRs were present in many individuals. HLA typing was unavailable for some donors at each locus, so association tests used only the typed subset. It was suggested by the authors that the approach could potentially be generalized to other disease states and immunological phenotypes. In both the original and validation cohorts, the classifier was reported to diagnose cytomegalovirus status with high specificity and sensitivity. Broadly in line with IMGT annotations, most TCR beta V segments showed up in productive rearrangements about 87% or about 30% of the time in an earlier analysis of 587 of the donors. According to a later analysis, parvovirus B19, influenza, CMV and Epstein-Barr virus appeared linked to several top co-occurrence clusters. When HLA alleles, especially DR and DQ, strongly co-occurred, TCR associations were difficult to assign to individual alleles. In a later genetic analysis, a missense DCLRE1C variant was associated with V-gene and J-gene trimming of TCR beta chains, and the association was replicated in an independent cohort. Presence/absence analyses assumed roughly uniform sequencing depth across donors, an assumption that may not hold. In vitro tests confirmed that three of the cytomegalovirus-associated TCR beta chains recognize cytomegalovirus antigens. A further reported finding was that TCR beta sequences accurately predicted the HLA-A and HLA-B alleles for most subjects in the first cohort. Immune exposure information for the cohort was limited to CMV serostatus. In a later analysis, HLA-associated TCR beta chains showed more clonal expansion and lower generation probabilities than non-associated chains that were equally common. In a later analysis, most CMV-associated TCR beta chains were found to appear HLA-restricted, with HLA associations seemingly driven largely by CMV exposure.

The library was made by the immunoSEQ multiplex PCR assay. For the multiplex PCR, a mixture combining 60 forward primers for TCR Vbeta segments and 13 reverse primers for TCR Jbeta segments was used. Amplification of the CDR3 region of rearranged TCR beta genes was performed with a multiplex PCR assay on genomic DNA. The amplified TCR beta libraries were sequenced on the Illumina HiSeq System as 87-base-pair reads. The paper's processing steps were these. A later analysis counted tens of millions of unique TCR beta chains across the approximately 700 repertoires, and 9.5 million to 11 million of these chains were shared by at least two donors. Raw reads were error-corrected and collapsed into unique sequences with a nearest-neighbor algorithm that merged closely related sequences to remove PCR and sequencing errors. CDR3 sequences were aligned to IMGT reference sequences to assign V, D and J gene segments. For a sequence to be retained, a match of at least six nucleotides was required to both a V gene segment and a J gene segment. A rearrangement counted as productive if the CDR3 had no stop codons and remained in frame with V and J, and every other rearrangement counted as non-productive. Following IMGT convention, CDR3 was defined as the stretch from the second conserved V-encoded cysteine up to the conserved J-encoded phenylalanine. The earlier analysis of 500 to 750 of the donors excluded any sequence lacking an unambiguous match to a single V gene segment. In an earlier analysis of approximately 560 of the donors, a V segment was called functional when productive rearrangements were above 56.7%, and segregating when the standard deviation between donors exceeded 5%. A statistical classification framework was built for diagnosing cytomegalovirus status from the catalog of TCR beta chain sequences. A later analysis assigned V and J genes by comparing TCR nucleotide sequences with IMGT/GENE-DB human TR gene sequences. The TCRdist pipeline was used in a later analysis to assign CDR3 sequences and most-parsimonious VDJ recombination scenarios. In a later analysis, each TCR beta chain was defined by its CDR3 amino acid sequence together with its V-gene family, and reads without a unique V-gene family were excluded. In a later analysis, 450 to 600 highly shared, low-generation-probability nucleotide sequences were removed to address suspected cross-contamination and a sequencing artifact. For each public chain, a later analysis derived a clonal expansion index from normalized ranks of inferred template counts within each repertoire. In a later analysis, generation probabilities were computed using a VDJ recombination model fitted to out-of-frame rearrangements, and the results were checked against IGoR. Hypergeometric tests were used in a later analysis to score TCR-TCR, TCR-HLA and TCR-CMV co-occurrence, with a repertoire-size bias correction applied to the TCR pairs. To estimate false discovery rates, a later analysis permuted the HLA or CMV assignments 20 times. A later analysis grouped co-occurring TCRs with DBSCAN, adding TCRdist sequence similarity when clustering within HLA-allele-positive subsets. For co-occurrence clustering, repertoires with fewer than 30,000 or more than 120,000 public chains were excluded, along with 5 or 6 repertoires with anomalous nucleotide sharing. As stored in TCRdb, this immuneACCESS dataset retains in-frame rearrangements with V and J assigned. A fraction of the clones does not appear; measured against another copy, unresolved V genes explain less than half of the discrepancy, and the remainder lacks a known reason. V and J calls and clone size follow that table, whereas D and trimming were derived from the DNA. In this sample the table shows about 86,000 clones, about three quarters of which occur a single time. The top ten clones comprise 6% of the sample.

As regards this clone: No cognate antigen has been identified for it. No quality values exist for individual bases; no much larger clone is one base distant.

The cohort was made up of 500 to 850 healthy bone marrow donors. At the time of sampling, every cohort member was nominally healthy, though immune exposures that went unrecorded were likely present. The donor tested CMV seronegative, placing the donor among the 350 or so seronegative members of the cohort. Every donor gave a peripheral blood sample, and the peripheral blood mononuclear cells from that sample were used for TCR beta sequencing. Genomic DNA was extracted from the blood cell samples with the Qiagen DNeasy Blood Extraction Kit. The chain is made from TRBV30 and TRBJ1-2; TRBD1 is possibly the D segment (5 matching bases). The receptor was derived from a female donor in good health and CMV-seronegative. The sequencing input was PBMCs. The CDR3 loop reads CAWSGQFYGYTF. The nucleotide sequence is given as TGTGCCTGGAGTGGACAGTTCTATGGCTACACCTTC.